This T cell receptor beta chain was obtained from a study of blood T cell repertoires in COVID-19. Generated by immunoSEQ multiplex PCR, the TCRdb table keeps only in-frame clones and is missing some. This table holds about 360,000 clones, approximately 86% found once. This CDR3 comprises 14 residues. V gave up 0 bases and J gave up 3 bases, with 9 bases separating them. This TCR was sampled from an older woman with COVID-19, enrolled during active disease. The chain employs TRBV5-3 and TRBJ1-2; no clear D gene. Being an ORF, TRBV5-3 has a function that is uncertain. Sequencing was carried out using peripheral blood. The CDR3: CARSLAGVDYGYTF. The CDR3 DNA reads as TGTGCCAGAAGCTTGGCCGGAGTTGACTATGGCTACACCTTC.